This TCR beta chain is drawn from a study of T cell responses to AZD1222 COVID-19 vaccine. Study-level points and caveats: The study sampled repertoires only after the peak T cell response. Among vaccine-associated CD4 TCRs, coverage spanned spike, with dominance at 160-218 and 743-854. The number of AZD1222 recipients seropositive at baseline was only five to seven. Spike-specific TCR repertoires showed rising breadth and depth after two AZD1222 doses.

The CDR3 runs 15 residues. Germline CDR1 is LNHDA and CDR2 is SQIVND (reference sequence). V was shortened by 1 base and J by 2 bases, with 9 bases between the two germline ends. The method was immunoSEQ multiplex PCR; TCRdb's version includes in-frame clones alone and lacks a portion of them. This repertoire shows over 130,000 clones, roughly 90% found once; its top ten account for 1.5% to 2%. As concerns this clone: The antigen is not known. Other nucleotide sequences in the sample specify the same CDR3.

Material: peripheral blood, obtained 28 days after the second AZD1222 dose. The J gene is TRBJ1-5, the V gene TRBV19; tentative D call: TRBD1 (5 bases). This receptor was obtained from an adult who received the AZD1222 COVID-19 vaccine. The CDR3 DNA is TGTGCCAGTAGTATAGGGGGCATCGGCAATCAGCCCCAGCATTTT. It translates to CASSIGGIGNQPQHF.